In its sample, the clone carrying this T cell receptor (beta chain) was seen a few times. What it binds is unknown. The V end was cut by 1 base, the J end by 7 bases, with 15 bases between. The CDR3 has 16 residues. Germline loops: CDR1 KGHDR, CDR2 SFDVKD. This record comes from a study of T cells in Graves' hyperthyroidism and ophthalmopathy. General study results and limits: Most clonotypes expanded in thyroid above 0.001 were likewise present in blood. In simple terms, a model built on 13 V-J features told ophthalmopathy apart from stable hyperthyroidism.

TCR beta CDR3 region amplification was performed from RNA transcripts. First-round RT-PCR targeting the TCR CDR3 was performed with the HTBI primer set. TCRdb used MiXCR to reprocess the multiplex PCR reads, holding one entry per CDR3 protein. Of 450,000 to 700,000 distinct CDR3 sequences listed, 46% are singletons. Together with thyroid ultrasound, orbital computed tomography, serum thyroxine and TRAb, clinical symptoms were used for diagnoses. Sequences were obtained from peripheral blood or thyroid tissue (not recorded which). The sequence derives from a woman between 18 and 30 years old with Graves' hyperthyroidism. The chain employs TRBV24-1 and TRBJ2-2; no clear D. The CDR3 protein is CATSDFVRDSGGELFF. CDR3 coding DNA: TGTGCCACCAGTGATTTTGTCCGCGACTCGGGCGGGGAGCTGTTTTTT.